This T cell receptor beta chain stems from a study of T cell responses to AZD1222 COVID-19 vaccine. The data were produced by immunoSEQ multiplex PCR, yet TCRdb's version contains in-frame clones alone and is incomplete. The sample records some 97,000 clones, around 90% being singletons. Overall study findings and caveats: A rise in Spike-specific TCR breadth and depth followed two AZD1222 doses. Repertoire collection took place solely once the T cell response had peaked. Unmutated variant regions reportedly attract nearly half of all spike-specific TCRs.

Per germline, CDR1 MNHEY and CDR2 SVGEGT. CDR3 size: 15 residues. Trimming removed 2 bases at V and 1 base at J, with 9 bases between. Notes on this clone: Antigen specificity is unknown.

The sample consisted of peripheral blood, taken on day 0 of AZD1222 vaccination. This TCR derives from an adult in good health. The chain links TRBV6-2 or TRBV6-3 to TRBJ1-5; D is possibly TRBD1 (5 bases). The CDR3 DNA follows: TGTGCCAGCAGTTACCAGGGAGGGAGCAATCAGCCCCAGCATTTT. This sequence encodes CASSYQGGSNQPQHF.